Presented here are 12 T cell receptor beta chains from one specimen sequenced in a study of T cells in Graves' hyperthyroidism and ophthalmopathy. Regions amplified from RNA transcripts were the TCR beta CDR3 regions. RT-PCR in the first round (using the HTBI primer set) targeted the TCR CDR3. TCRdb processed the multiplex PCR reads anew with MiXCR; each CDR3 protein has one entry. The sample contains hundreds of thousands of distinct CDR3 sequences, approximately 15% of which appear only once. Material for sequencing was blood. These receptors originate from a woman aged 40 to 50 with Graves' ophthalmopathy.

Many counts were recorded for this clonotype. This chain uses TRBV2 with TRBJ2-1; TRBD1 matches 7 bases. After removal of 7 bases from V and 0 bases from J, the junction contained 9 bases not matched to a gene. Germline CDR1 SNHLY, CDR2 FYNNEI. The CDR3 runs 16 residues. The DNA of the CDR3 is TGTGCCAGCACCTCACAGGGGTCTGGCTCCTACAATGAGCAGTTCTTC. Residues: CASTSQGSGSYNEQFF. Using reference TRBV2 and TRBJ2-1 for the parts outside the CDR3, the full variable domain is EPEVTQTPSHQVTQMGQEVILRCVPISNHLYFYWYRQILGQKVEFLVSFYNNEISEKSEIFDDQFSVERPDGSNFTLKIRSTKLEDSAMYFCASTSQGSGSYNEQFFGPGTRLTVL.

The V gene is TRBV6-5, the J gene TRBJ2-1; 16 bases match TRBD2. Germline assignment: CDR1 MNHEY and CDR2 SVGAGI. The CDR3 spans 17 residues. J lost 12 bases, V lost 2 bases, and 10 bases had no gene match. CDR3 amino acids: CASSYGNPGLAGGGQFF. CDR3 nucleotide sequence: TGTGCCAGCAGTTACGGGAACCCGGGACTAGCGGGAGGGGGGCAGTTCTTC.

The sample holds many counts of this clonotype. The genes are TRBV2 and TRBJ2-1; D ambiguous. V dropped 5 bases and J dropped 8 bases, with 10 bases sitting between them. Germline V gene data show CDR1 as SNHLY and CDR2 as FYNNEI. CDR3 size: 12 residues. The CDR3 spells CASSTQGDEQFF. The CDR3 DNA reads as TGTGCCAGCAGTACACAAGGCGATGAGCAGTTCTTC. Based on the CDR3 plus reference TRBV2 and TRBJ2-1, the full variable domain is EPEVTQTPSHQVTQMGQEVILRCVPISNHLYFYWYRQILGQKVEFLVSFYNNEISEKSEIFDDQFSVERPDGSNFTLKIRSTKLEDSAMYFCASSTQGDEQFFGPGTRLTVL.

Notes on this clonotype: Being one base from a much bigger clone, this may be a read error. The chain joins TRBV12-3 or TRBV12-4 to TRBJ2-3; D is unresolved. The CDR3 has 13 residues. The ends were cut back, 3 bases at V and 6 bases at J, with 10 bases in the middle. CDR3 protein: CASSLDPWDTQYF. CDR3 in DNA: TGTGCCAGCAGTTTGGATCCCTGGGATACGCAGTATTTT.

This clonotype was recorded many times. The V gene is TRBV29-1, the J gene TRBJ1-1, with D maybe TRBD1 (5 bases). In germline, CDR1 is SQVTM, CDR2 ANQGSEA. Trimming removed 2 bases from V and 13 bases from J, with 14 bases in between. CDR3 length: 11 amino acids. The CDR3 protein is CSVERGQGDFF. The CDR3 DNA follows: TGCAGCGTTGAACGAGGACAAGGGGATTTCTTT.

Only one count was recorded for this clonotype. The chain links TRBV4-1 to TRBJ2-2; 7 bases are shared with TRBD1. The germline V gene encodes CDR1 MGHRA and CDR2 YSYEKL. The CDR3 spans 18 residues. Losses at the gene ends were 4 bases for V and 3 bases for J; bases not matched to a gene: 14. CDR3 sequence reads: CASSLALPGQTYTGELFF. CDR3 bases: TGCGCCAGCAGCCTTGCATTACCGGGACAGACTTACACCGGGGAGCTGTTTTTT.

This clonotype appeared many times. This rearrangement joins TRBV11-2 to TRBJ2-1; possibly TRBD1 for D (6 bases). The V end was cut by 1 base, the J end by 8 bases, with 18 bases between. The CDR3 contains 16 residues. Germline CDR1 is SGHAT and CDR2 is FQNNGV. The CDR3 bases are TGTGCCAGCAGCTTAGTAGGGGGTTCGGCTATAGATGAGCAGTTCTTC. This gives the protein CASSLVGGSAIDEQFF.

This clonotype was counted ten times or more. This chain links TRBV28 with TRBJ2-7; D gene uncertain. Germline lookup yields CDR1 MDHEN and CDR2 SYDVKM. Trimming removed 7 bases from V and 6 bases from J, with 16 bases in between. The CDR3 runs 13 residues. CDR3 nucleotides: TGTGCCAGCACTCCGGCCCCCCGAGGCGAGCAGTACTTC. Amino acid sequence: CASTPAPRGEQYF.

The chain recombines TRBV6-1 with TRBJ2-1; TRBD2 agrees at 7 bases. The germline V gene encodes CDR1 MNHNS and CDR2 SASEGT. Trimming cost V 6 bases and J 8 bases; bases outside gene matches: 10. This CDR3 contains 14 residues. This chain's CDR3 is CASSVGEGKDEQFF. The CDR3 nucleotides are TGTGCCAGCAGCGTAGGGGAGGGTAAGGATGAGCAGTTCTTC.

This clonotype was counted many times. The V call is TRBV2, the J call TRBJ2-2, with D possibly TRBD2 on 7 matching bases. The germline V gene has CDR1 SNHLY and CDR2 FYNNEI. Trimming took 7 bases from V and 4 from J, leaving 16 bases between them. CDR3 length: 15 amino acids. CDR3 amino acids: CASTAGAPGTGELFF. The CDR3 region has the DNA TGTGCCAGCACGGCGGGGGCCCCGGGCACCGGGGAGCTGTTTTTT.

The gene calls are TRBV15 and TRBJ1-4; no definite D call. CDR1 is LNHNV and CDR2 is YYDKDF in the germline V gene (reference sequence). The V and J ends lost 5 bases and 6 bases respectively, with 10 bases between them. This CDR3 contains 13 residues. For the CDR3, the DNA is TGTGCCACCAGCGGACGAGTGCATGAAAAACTGTTTTTT. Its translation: CATSGRVHEKLFF.

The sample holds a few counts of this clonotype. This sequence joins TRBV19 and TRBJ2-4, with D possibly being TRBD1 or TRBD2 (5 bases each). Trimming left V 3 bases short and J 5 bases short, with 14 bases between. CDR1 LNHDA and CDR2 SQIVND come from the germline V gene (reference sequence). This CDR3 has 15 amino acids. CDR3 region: CASSIPGLGENIQYF. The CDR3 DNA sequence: TGTGCCAGTAGTATCCCCGGGCTGGGGGAAAACATTCAGTACTTC. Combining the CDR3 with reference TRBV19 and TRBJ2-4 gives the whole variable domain DGGITQSPKYLFRKEGQNVTLSCEQNLNHDAMYWYRQDPGQGLRLIYYSQIVNDFQKGDIAEGYSVSREKKESFPLTVTSAQKNPTAFYLCASSIPGLGENIQYFGAGTRLSVL.